A single sample gave rise to the 21 T cell receptor beta chains below, sequenced in a study of breast tumors, draining lymph nodes, adjacent tissues. A single record per CDR3 protein comes from TCRdb applying MiXCR to the multiplex PCR reads. Altogether around 300,000 distinct CDR3 sequences are present, over 25% being singletons, with the ten largest covering 1.1%. The lymph nodes were axillary draining lymph nodes from breast cancer patients. The sequenced sample was axillary lymph node tissue. The receptors originated from a female donor with breast cancer. Some clones in this sample may be carry-over from other donors' samples.

This chain connects TRBV11-1 to TRBJ2-1, with D possibly matching TRBD2 (6 bases). Germline CDR1 is SGHAT and CDR2 is FQDESV (reference sequence). The CDR3 extends over 19 amino acids. Trimming stripped 1 base from V and 4 bases from J, with 23 bases between. CDR3 bases: TGTGCCAGCAGCTTAGACTCTTCCCCCACTAGCCTTTTTTACAATGAGCAGTTCTTC. It yields the protein CASSLDSSPTSLFYNEQFF.

Points on this clonotype: A read error may be the cause here, since a much bigger clone is one base away. The chain has TRBV10-3 and TRBJ1-5; D perhaps matches TRBD1 (5 bases). Trimming removed 9 bases from V and 5 bases from J, with 20 bases in between. CDR1 and CDR2 (germline): ENHRY, SYGVKD. This CDR3 comprises 15 residues. The CDR3 nucleotides read TGTGCCATAACCCGGGGGGGTTGGGACGATCAGCCCCAGCATTTT. The encoded protein is CAITRGGWDDQPQHF.

This clonotype was found many times. J is TRBJ2-1 and V is TRBV7-2; perhaps TRBD1 as D (6 bases). The length of the CDR3 is 15 residues. CDR1 is SGHTA and CDR2 is FQGNSA in the germline V gene. Trimming stripped 5 bases from V and 0 bases from J, with 11 bases between. CDR3 DNA sequence: TGTGCCAGCAGCCAAACAGGGAGCTCCTACAATGAGCAGTTCTTC. Amino acids: CASSQTGSSYNEQFF.

Worth noting for this clonotype: A much bigger clone sits one base away, suggesting this may be a read error. The genes are TRBV2 and TRBJ2-1; 9 bases fit TRBD2. With V trimmed by 4 bases and J by 6 bases, 10 bases remained unmatched. CDR1 is SNHLY, CDR2 FYNNEI, per germline. The CDR3 runs to 16 residues. The CDR3 coding sequence is TGTGCCAGCAGTGGGTCAGGCGGGGGGGGATGCAATGAGCAGTTCTTC. As protein: CASSGSGGGGCNEQFF.

The chain has TRBV5-1 and TRBJ2-5, with D hard to call. Germline CDR1 is SGHRS and CDR2 is YFSETQ. The CDR3 contains 11 residues. V dropped 1 base and J dropped 7 bases, with 5 bases sitting between them. In DNA, the CDR3 is TGCGCCAGCAGCTTGATGGGGACCCAGTACTTC. Translating it yields CASSLMGTQYF. Looking up the rest from reference TRBV5-1 and TRBJ2-5 gives the full variable domain: KAGVTQTPRYLIKTRGQQVTLSCSPISGHRSVSWYQQTPGQGLQFLFEYFSETQRNKGNFPGRFSGRQFSNSRSEMNVSTLELGDSALYLCASSLMGTQYFGPGTRLLVL.

This clonotype was counted many times. V and J are TRBV19 and TRBJ2-3; TRBD2 matches at 12 bases. CDR3 length equals 14 residues. Germline trimming cut 9 bases from V and 3 bases from J; bases unmatched to any gene: 4. Germline V lookup: CDR1 LNHDA, CDR2 SQIVND (reference sequence). Here the CDR3 DNA reads TGTGCCAGCGCGACTAGCGGGAGTACAGATACGCAGTATTTT. As protein: CASATSGSTDTQYF.

To note about this clonotype: A much larger clone differs by one base, so this may be a read error. The chain uses TRBV6-1 and TRBJ2-5; a possible D gene is TRBD2 (6 bases). The germline gives CDR1 MNHNS, CDR2 SASEGT. The CDR3 consists of 11 residues. DNA of the CDR3: TGTGCCAGCAGTGAGGGACTTTCGCAGTGCTTC. Protein: CASSEGLSQCF.

This clonotype has ten or more counts. This sequence joins TRBV19 and TRBJ1-5, with 7 nucleotides matching TRBD1. There are 13 residues in the CDR3. Germline CDR1 is LNHDA and CDR2 is SQIVND (reference sequence). V shed 4 bases and J 6 bases; nucleotides not matched to a gene: 3. The CDR3 sequence: CASSNRGRQPQHF. CDR3 DNA: TGTGCCAGTAGTAACAGGGGACGTCAGCCCCAGCATTTT.

Ten or more counts support this clonotype. This chain joins TRBV7-2 and TRBJ2-1; 12 positions match TRBD2. CDR3 size: 14 residues. Trimming removed 11 bases from V and 9 bases from J; junction bases left unmatched: 11. Germline V gene lookup returns CDR1 SGHTA and CDR2 FQGNSA. CDR3 coding DNA: TGTGCCGAGAACCTAGCGGGAGGGCCGGGTGAGCAGTTCTTC. It codes for CAENLAGGPGEQFF.

This clonotype was detected ten times or more. The rearrangement joins TRBV29-1 to TRBJ2-1, with a weak D call TRBD1 (6 bases). Trimming took off 7 bases at V and 8 bases at J, with 15 bases between the two ends. Germline V gives CDR1 SQVTM, CDR2 ANQGSEA. The CDR3 consists of 12 residues. The CDR3 protein is CSGRLGADEQFF. CDR3 bases: TGCAGCGGGCGATTGGGGGCTGATGAGCAGTTCTTC.

This clonotype has at least ten counts. V gene TRBV19 combines with J gene TRBJ1-2; D is unresolved. CDR3 size: 19 residues. Germline values: CDR1 LNHDA, CDR2 SQIVND (reference sequence). Trimming stripped 3 bases from V and 2 bases from J, with 25 bases between. In DNA form, the CDR3 reads TGTGCCAGTAGTATGGTTGGCTCAGGAGGTTCGAATCGAAACTATGGCTACACCTTC. As protein: CASSMVGSGGSNRNYGYTF.

This clonotype was picked up many times. The genes are TRBV18 and TRBJ2-3; D is ambiguous. V was shortened by 8 bases and J by 1 base, with 7 bases between the two germline ends. The length of the CDR3 is 12 residues. Germline CDR1 KGHSH, CDR2 LQKENI. The CDR3 here is CASSPGTDTQYF. CDR3 coding DNA: TGTGCCAGCAGTCCCGGCACAGATACGCAGTATTTT.

Of note for this clonotype: A much larger clone is a single base away; this may be a read error. This sequence joins TRBV13 and TRBJ2-2, with TRBD1 matching over 7 bases. The CDR3 covers 16 residues. Germline trimming cut 5 bases from V and 4 bases from J; bases unmatched to any gene: 10. Germline CDR1 PRHDT, CDR2 FYEKMQ (reference sequence). CDR3 coding DNA: TGTGCCAGCAGCCTACAGGGGTTGGCAATCACCGGGGAGCTGTTTTTT. Translation: CASSLQGLAITGELFF.

This clonotype occurred a few times. A much larger clone sits a single nucleotide away, making a read error possible. The genes are TRBV12-3 or TRBV12-4 and TRBJ2-1; no clear D gene. V lost 2 bases to trimming and J lost 10 bases, with 6 bases between them. The CDR3 is made up of 11 amino acids. CDR3 nucleotides: TGTGCCAGCAGTTTACCGCAGGAGCAGTTCTTC. Residues: CASSLPQEQFF.

Ten or more counts support this clonotype. This chain uses TRBV4-2 with TRBJ2-5, with TRBD1 as a possible D gene (5 bases). The V gene lost 1 base and the J gene lost 1 base, with 10 bases spanning the gap. Germline V gene lookup returns CDR1 LGHNA and CDR2 YNFKEQ. This CDR3 spans 15 amino acids. CDR3 nucleotide sequence: TGTGCCAGCAGCCAAGTTGGAGACAGCCAAGAGACCCAGTACTTC. This sequence encodes CASSQVGDSQETQYF.

This clonotype was seen repeatedly, ten times or more. The rearrangement uses TRBV9 and TRBJ2-1; 10 bases match TRBD2. The CDR3 has 16 residues. In germline, CDR1 is SGDLS, CDR2 YYNGEE. V lost 0 bases and J lost 7; bases outside the gene matches: 7. CDR3 in amino acids: CASSVAWSGRGNEQFF. The CDR3 DNA reads as TGTGCCAGCAGCGTAGCTTGGAGCGGGAGGGGTAATGAGCAGTTCTTC.

The gene calls are TRBV5-4 and TRBJ2-3; tentatively, D is TRBD1 (6 bases). This CDR3 spans 15 amino acids. Looked up from germline, CDR1 is SGHNT and CDR2 is YYREEE (reference sequence). Between the trimmed V and J ends, which lost 4 bases and 5 bases, there was a span of 17 bases. CDR3 sequence reads: CASSRVGVGGDTQYF. CDR3 DNA: TGTGCCAGCAGCCGAGTGGGAGTAGGGGGAGATACGCAGTATTTT.

This clonotype occurred many times. The J gene is TRBJ2-7, the V gene TRBV29-1; TRBD2 might be the D (6 bases). V shed 5 bases and J shed 6 bases, with 17 bases lying between them. CDR1 SQVTM and CDR2 ANQGSEA come from the germline V gene. The CDR3 has 13 amino acids. The CDR3 sequence is CSVKKSWGGEQYF. Written as DNA, the CDR3 is TGCAGCGTTAAAAAAAGCTGGGGAGGCGAGCAGTACTTC.

This clonotype came up a few times. The chain uses TRBV27 and TRBJ2-7; D possibly matches TRBD1 or TRBD2 (6 bases each). Deletions cut 3 bases from V and 6 bases from J, with 12 bases between. CDR1 and CDR2 (germline): MNHEY, SMNVEV (reference sequence). CDR3 length equals 13 residues. CDR3 protein: CASSFGRGREQYF. CDR3 DNA: TGTGCCAGCAGTTTCGGTCGGGGGCGCGAGCAGTACTTC.

This clonotype was counted between two and nine times. The rearrangement joins TRBV18 to TRBJ2-7, with D hard to call. This CDR3 is built from 13 residues. The V gene's germline CDR1 is KGHSH and CDR2 LQKENI. V shed 4 bases and J shed 3 bases, with 10 bases lying between them. This CDR3 is CASSLVDYYEQYF. The CDR3 nucleotides read TGTGCCAGCTCACTTGTAGATTACTACGAGCAGTACTTC.

This clonotype was seen only once. The V gene is TRBV28, the J gene TRBJ2-1, with D maybe TRBD2 (6 bases). Germline CDR1 reads MDHEN; CDR2 reads SYDVKM. V was pared by 6 bases and J by 1 base, with 19 bases between. This CDR3 has 17 amino acids. The CDR3 loop reads CASSPLDLAVSYNEQFF. The CDR3, as DNA: TGTGCCAGCAGCCCCCTGGATTTAGCGGTTTCCTACAATGAGCAGTTCTTC. Drawing the rest from reference TRBV28 and TRBJ2-1, the complete variable domain is DVKVTQSSRYLVKRTGEKVFLECVQDMDHENMFWYRQDPGLGLRLIYFSYDVKMKEKGDIPEGYSVSREKKERFSLILESASTNQTSMYLCASSPLDLAVSYNEQFFGPGTRLTVL.